This T cell receptor (beta chain) was profiled in a study of regulatory T cells in long-lasting Graves disease. V gave up 7 bases and J gave up 0 bases, with 7 bases separating them. Germline CDR1 and CDR2: SGHRS and YFSETQ. CDR3 length equals 13 residues. For TCR beta, libraries came from iRepertoire HTBI primers and Arm-PCR of CDR3 regions. TCRdb reprocessed the multiplex PCR reads with MiXCR, giving one entry per CDR3 protein. The sample consists of some 560,000 distinct CDR3 sequences, about 16% of them appearing once. General study results and limits: The persistent group shared some 2,700 public clonotypes, more than the 950 to 1,000 shared by new patients. Samples came from peripheral blood alone, without thyroid tissue.

This clonotype was seen more than once but under ten times. Its specificity is unknown. Time point reported: newly diagnosed GD, antithyroid drugs for less than 3 months. PBMCs were the source of the RNA used for TCR sequencing. Peripheral blood, Nine milliliters per patient, was collected in EDTA tubes. These data were also filed under a second study, of T cells in Graves' hyperthyroidism and ophthalmopathy. That report adds: Peripheral blood also featured most of the thyroid clonotypes expanded above 0.001.

The specimen was peripheral blood mononuclear cells (PBMCs), collected at new diagnosis, from a patient treated with antithyroid drugs. The sequence was obtained from a woman aged 35 to 60 with Graves disease. V is TRBV5-1 and J is TRBJ1-4; D unclear. CDR3: CASAGTTNEKLFF. The CDR3 nucleotides are TGCGCCAGCGCAGGAACAACTAATGAAAAACTGTTTTTT. The full variable domain, with the rest looked up from reference TRBV5-1 and TRBJ1-4, is KAGVTQTPRYLIKTRGQQVTLSCSPISGHRSVSWYQQTPGQGLQFLFEYFSETQRNKGNFPGRFSGRQFSNSRSEMNVSTLELGDSALYLCASAGTTNEKLFFGSGTQLSVL.